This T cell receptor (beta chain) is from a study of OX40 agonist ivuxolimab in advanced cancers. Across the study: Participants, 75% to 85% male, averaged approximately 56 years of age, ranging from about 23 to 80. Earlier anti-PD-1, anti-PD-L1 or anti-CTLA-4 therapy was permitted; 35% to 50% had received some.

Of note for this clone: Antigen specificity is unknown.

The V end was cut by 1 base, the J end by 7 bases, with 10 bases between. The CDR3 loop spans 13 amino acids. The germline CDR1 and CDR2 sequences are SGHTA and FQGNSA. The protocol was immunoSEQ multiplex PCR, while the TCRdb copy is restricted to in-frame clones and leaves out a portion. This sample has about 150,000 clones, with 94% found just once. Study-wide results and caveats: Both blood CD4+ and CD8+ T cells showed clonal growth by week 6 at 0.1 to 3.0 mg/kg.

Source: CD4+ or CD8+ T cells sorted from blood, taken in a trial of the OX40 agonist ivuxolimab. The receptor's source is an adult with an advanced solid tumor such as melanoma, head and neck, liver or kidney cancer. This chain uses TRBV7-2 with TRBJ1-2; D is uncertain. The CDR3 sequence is CASSLEQSFGYTF. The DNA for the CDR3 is TGTGCCAGCAGCTTAGAACAGTCCTTTGGCTACACCTTC.